This section outlines one T cell receptor (beta chain) sequence together with its context. Germline V gene sequence: CDR1 SGDLS, CDR2 YYNGEE. The CDR3 has 13 amino acids. V shed 8 bases and J 7 bases; nucleotides not matched to a gene: 10. This specimen comes from a study of blood T cell repertoires in COVID-19. The repertoire was sequenced with immunoSEQ multiplex PCR; TCRdb's copy has only in-frame clones and lacks some. The table lists fewer than 250,000 clones, about nine tenths of them singletons, with about 2% in the top ten. Sequencing was carried out using peripheral blood. The chain combines TRBV9 with TRBJ1-2, with TRBD1 identical over 8 bases. This receptor was identified in a woman between 50 and 59 years old with acute or convalescent COVID-19. CDR3: CASTQGGRVGYTF. CDR3 nucleotides: TGTGCCAGTACACAGGGGGGCAGGGTTGGCTACACCTTC.